These 16 T cell receptor beta chains share one sample of origin, sequenced in a study of post-analysis software for immune sequencing data. These receptors are not linked to any known antigen. Findings and limits, study-wide: Included in a set of about five TRBV segments more frequent in patients than controls were TRBV5-6, TRBV5-1 and TRBV20-1.

cDNA libraries for TCR beta contained unique molecular identifiers. In TCRdb, the PCR reads were re-called with MiXCR into one record per CDR3 protein. Found here are 350,000 to 450,000 distinct CDR3 sequences, about a third of them singletons; the top ten hold 13%. Sequencing used blood. These receptors all come from a girl aged 10 to 17 with multiple sclerosis.

This clonotype was recorded a few times. The chain has TRBV7-2 and TRBJ1-5, with a weak D call TRBD1 (6 bases). The CDR3 spans 15 residues. Germline CDR1 and CDR2: SGHTA and FQGNSA. V lost 3 bases and J lost 3, with 12 bases in between. The CDR3: CASSFNRAYNQPQHF. DNA of the CDR3: TGTGCCAGCAGCTTTAACAGGGCCTACAATCAGCCCCAGCATTTT.

Ten or more counts support this clonotype. The chain carries TRBV20-1 and TRBJ2-1; 7 bases match TRBD2. CDR3 size: 15 residues. The V gene end was trimmed by 0 bases and the J gene end by 4 bases; junction bases not matched to a gene: 6. CDR1 and CDR2 (germline): DFQATT, SNEGSKA (reference sequence). The CDR3 sequence: CSARDPSGAYNEQFF. For the CDR3, the DNA is TGCAGTGCTAGAGATCCGAGCGGGGCTTACAATGAGCAGTTCTTC.

The chain uses TRBV28 and TRBJ2-7; 9 bases are shared with TRBD1. V lost 7 bases, J lost 2 bases, and 9 bases stayed unmatched. The CDR3 is 15 residues long. Looked up from germline, CDR1 is MDHEN and CDR2 is SYDVKM. CDR3 sequence reads: CASNVPGQGTYEQYF. CDR3 nucleotides: TGTGCCAGCAACGTTCCGGGACAGGGCACCTACGAGCAGTACTTC. The complete variable domain, with remaining parts taken from reference TRBV28 and TRBJ2-7, reads DVKVTQSSRYLVKRTGEKVFLECVQDMDHENMFWYRQDPGLGLRLIYFSYDVKMKEKGDIPEGYSVSREKKERFSLILESASTNQTSMYLCASNVPGQGTYEQYFGPGTRLTVT.

The J gene is TRBJ2-3, the V gene TRBV11-2; TRBD1 matches 12 bases. The CDR3 extends over 16 amino acids. From germline, CDR1 is SGHAT and CDR2 FQNNGV. Trimming removed 4 bases from V and 4 bases from J; junction bases left unmatched: 6. The CDR3 region is CASSSGDRGRADTQYF. The DNA of the CDR3 is TGTGCCAGCAGCTCCGGGGACAGGGGGCGTGCAGATACGCAGTATTTT.

This clonotype has a handful of counts. This chain connects TRBV6-5 to TRBJ2-1; 8 nucleotides match TRBD2. Germline V CDR1 and CDR2: MNHEY, SVGAGI. CDR3 length: 14 residues. V dropped 8 bases and J dropped 0; count of bases not matched to a gene: 3. The CDR3 coding sequence is TGTGCCAGCCGGGCGGGGGGCTCCTACAATGAGCAGTTCTTC. It specifies CASRAGGSYNEQFF.

J is TRBJ2-1 and V is TRBV4-1; the D is unclear. Germline V gene lookup returns CDR1 MGHRA and CDR2 YSYEKL. The CDR3 runs 16 residues. The V gene lost 8 bases and the J gene lost 4 bases, with 21 bases spanning the gap. In nucleotides, the CDR3 is TGCGCCAGCCATCCCCGGCCGCTCCGCCAATACAATGAGCAGTTCTTC. Its protein product is CASHPRPLRQYNEQFF.

This clonotype appeared a few times. This chain joins TRBV7-2 and TRBJ2-7; 7 bases fit TRBD1. Germline V CDR1 and CDR2: SGHTA, FQGNSA. The CDR3 runs 15 residues. V lost 5 bases to trimming and J lost 3 bases; unmatched junction nucleotides: 10. Written as DNA, the CDR3 is TGTGCCAGCAGCCGAACAGGACAGGCGGACTACGAGCAGTACTTC. It specifies CASSRTGQADYEQYF.

V and J are TRBV20-1 and TRBJ2-5, with 14 bases lining up with TRBD2. This CDR3 has 15 amino acids. Germline V CDR1 and CDR2: DFQATT, SNEGSKA (reference sequence). The V segment lost 0 bases and the J segment 11 bases; nucleotides outside the gene matches: 8. The DNA of the CDR3 is TGCAGTGCTAGAGAGGGGACTAGCGGGGGTTACGAACAGTACTTC. Translating gives CSAREGTSGGYEQYF.

The genes are TRBV7-9 and TRBJ1-5; D unresolved. With 5 bases removed from V and 2 bases from J, the gap between germline ends came to 19 bases. Germline V gene sequence: CDR1 SEHNR, CDR2 FQNEAQ (reference sequence). There are 17 residues in the CDR3. CDR3 residues: CASSQIYRGSGNQPQHF. The CDR3 DNA is TGTGCCAGCAGCCAGATCTATCGGGGATCAGGCAATCAGCCCCAGCATTTT.

This rearrangement joins TRBV30 to TRBJ2-5; no clear D. Trimming left V 0 bases short and J 11 bases short, with 13 bases between. There are 12 residues in the CDR3. Germline lookup yields CDR1 GTSNPN and CDR2 SVGIG (reference sequence). DNA of the CDR3: TGTGCCTGGAGTGTATTGGGCTACGGGCAGTACTTC. It encodes CAWSVLGYGQYF.

This chain uses TRBV6-6 with TRBJ1-5, with 7 bases aligning to TRBD1. Germline V CDR1 and CDR2: MNHNY, SVGAGI (reference sequence). With 0 bases clipped from V and 2 bases from J, the junction kept 7 bases outside the gene matches. The CDR3 covers 17 residues. The CDR3 DNA is TGTGCCAGCAGTTACTCAGTCGCCAGGGGGGGCAATCAGCCCCAGCATTTT. Translation gives CASSYSVARGGNQPQHF.

This clonotype turned up a few times. The rearrangement uses TRBV7-3 and TRBJ2-1; D perhaps matches TRBD1 (5 bases). Trimming removed 1 base from V and 15 bases from J, with 25 bases in between. Germline-derived CDR1 and CDR2 are SGHTA and FQGTGA. The CDR3 has 16 amino acids. The CDR3 protein is CASSLNLRQGTAIGFF. The CDR3 DNA reads as TGTGCCAGCAGCTTAAACCTGAGGCAGGGAACAGCGATAGGGTTCTTC.

Worth noting for this clonotype: This may be a read error: a much more frequent sequence differs by one nucleotide. J is TRBJ2-4 and V is TRBV7-2; tentative D call: TRBD1 (6 bases). Trimming took 4 bases from V and 13 from J, leaving 17 bases between them. CDR3 length equals 13 residues. From germline, CDR1 is SGHTA and CDR2 FQGNSA. CDR3 sequence (DNA): TGTGCCAGCAGCTGGGGGACAAGGAAAGAGCAGTACTTC. Residues: CASSWGTRKEQYF.

The chain combines TRBV5-1 with TRBJ2-1, with D tentatively TRBD1 (6 bases). Germline CDR1 and CDR2: SGHRS and YFSETQ. The CDR3 extends over 14 amino acids. Between the trimmed V and J ends, which lost 3 bases and 6 bases, there was a span of 13 bases. CDR3 region: CASSSGQLSNEQFF. The DNA of the CDR3 is TGCGCCAGCAGCTCTGGACAGCTTTCCAATGAGCAGTTCTTC.

This clonotype occurred once. The CDR3 end shows no conserved phenylalanine or tryptophan, and so a read error is likely. CDR3 nucleotide sequence: TGTGCCAGCCTCCGGGGGGGTTCACCCCTCCACTGT. Protein: CASLRGGSPLHC. This chain joins TRBV12-3 or TRBV12-4 and TRBJ1-6; tentative D call: TRBD1 (5 bases). With 8 bases removed from V and 9 bases from J, the gap between germline ends came to 11 bases. The CDR3 extends over 12 amino acids.

The gene calls are TRBV7-2 and TRBJ2-5; TRBD1 might be the D (6 bases). The ends were cut back, 5 bases at V and 4 bases at J, with 17 bases in the middle. This CDR3 is built from 15 residues. Per germline, CDR1 SGHTA and CDR2 FQGNSA. CDR3 nucleotide sequence: TGTGCCAGCAGCCCCCCGGGACATCTCGCAGAGACCCAGTACTTC. It specifies CASSPPGHLAETQYF. Full variable domain (missing parts from reference TRBV7-2 and TRBJ2-5): GAGVSQSPSNKVTEKGKDVELRCDPISGHTALYWYRQSLGQGLEFLIYFQGNSAPDKSGLPSDRFSAERTGGSVSTLTIQRTQQEDSAVYLCASSPPGHLAETQYFGPGTRLLVL.